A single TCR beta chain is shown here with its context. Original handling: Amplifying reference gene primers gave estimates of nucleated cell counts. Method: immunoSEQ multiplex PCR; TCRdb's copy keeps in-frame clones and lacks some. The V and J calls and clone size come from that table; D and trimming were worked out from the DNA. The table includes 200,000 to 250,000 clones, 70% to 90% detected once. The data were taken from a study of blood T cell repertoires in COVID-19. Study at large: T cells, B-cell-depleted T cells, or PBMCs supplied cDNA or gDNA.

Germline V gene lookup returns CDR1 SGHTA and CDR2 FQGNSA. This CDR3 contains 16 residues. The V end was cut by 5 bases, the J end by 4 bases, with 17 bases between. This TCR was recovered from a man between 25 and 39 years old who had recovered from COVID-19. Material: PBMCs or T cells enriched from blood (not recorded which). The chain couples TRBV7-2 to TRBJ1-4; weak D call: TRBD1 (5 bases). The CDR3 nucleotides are TGTGCCAGCAGCGGGAATACAGGACCAAATAATGAAAAACTGTTTTTT. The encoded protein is CASSGNTGPNNEKLFF. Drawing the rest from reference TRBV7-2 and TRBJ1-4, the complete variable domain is GAGVSQSPSNKVTEKGKDVELRCDPISGHTALYWYRQSLGQGLEFLIYFQGNSAPDKSGLPSDRFSAERTGGSVSTLTIQRTQQEDSAVYLCASSGNTGPNNEKLFFGSGTQLSVL.